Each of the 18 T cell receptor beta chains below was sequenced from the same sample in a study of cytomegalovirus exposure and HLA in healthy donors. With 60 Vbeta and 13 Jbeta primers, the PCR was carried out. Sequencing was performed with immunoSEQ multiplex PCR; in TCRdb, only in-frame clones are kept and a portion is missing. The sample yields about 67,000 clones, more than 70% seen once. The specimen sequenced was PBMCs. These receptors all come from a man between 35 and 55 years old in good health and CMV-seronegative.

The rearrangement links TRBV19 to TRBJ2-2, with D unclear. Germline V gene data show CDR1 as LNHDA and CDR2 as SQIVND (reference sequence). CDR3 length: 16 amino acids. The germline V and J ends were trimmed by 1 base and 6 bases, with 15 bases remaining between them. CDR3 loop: CASSIGGFGVSGELFF. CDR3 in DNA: TGTGCCAGTAGTATAGGCGGCTTCGGAGTTTCCGGGGAGCTGTTTTTT.

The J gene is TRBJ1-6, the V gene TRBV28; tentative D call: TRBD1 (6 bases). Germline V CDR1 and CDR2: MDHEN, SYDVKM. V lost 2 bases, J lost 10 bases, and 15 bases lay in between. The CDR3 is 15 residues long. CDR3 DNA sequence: TGTGCCAGCAGTTTAGGGCAGGGGAGTAGCTCACCCCTCCACTTT. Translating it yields CASSLGQGSSSPLHF.

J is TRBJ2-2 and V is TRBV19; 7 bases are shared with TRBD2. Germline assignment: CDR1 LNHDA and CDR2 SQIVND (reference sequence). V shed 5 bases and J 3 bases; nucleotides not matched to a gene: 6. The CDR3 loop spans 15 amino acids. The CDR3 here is CASSGGGPDTGELFF. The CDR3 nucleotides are TGTGCCAGTAGTGGGGGGGGTCCGGACACCGGGGAGCTGTTTTTT.

The DNA for the CDR3 is TGTGCCAGCACCGGACAGGGGTATGGCTACACCTTC. It encodes CASTGQGYGYTF. The chain recombines TRBV2 with TRBJ1-2; 9 bases line up with TRBD1. Per the germline V gene, CDR1 is SNHLY and CDR2 is FYNNEI. Trimming at V came to 7 bases and at J to 5 bases, leaving 2 bases not matched to a gene. CDR3 length: 12 residues.

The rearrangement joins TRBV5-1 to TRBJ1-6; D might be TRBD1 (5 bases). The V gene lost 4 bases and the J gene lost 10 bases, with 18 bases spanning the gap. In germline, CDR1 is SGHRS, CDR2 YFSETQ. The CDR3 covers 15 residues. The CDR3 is CASSQAGGVKSPLHF. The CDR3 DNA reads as TGCGCCAGCAGCCAAGCCGGGGGGGTCAAATCACCCCTCCACTTT.

The CDR3 sequence is CASSKGLAGQETQYF. The CDR3 bases are TGCGCCAGCAGCAAGGGACTAGCGGGCCAAGAGACCCAGTACTTC. The chain has TRBV4-1 and TRBJ2-5, with 12 bases aligning to TRBD2. Trimming took 5 bases from V and 1 from J; bases not matched to a gene: 2. The germline V gene encodes CDR1 MGHRA and CDR2 YSYEKL. The CDR3 is 15 amino acids.

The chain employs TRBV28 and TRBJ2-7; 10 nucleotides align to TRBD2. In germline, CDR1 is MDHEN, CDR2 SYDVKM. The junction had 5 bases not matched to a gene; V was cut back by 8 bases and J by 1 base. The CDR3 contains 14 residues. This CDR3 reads CASASGGASYEQYF. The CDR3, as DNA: TGTGCCAGCGCGAGCGGGGGGGCATCCTACGAGCAGTACTTC.

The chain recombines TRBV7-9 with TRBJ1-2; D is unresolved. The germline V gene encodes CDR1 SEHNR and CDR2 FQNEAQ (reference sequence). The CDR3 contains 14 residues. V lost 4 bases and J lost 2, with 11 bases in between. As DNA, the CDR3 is TGTGCCAGCAGCTCCCGCGATGCGAACTATGGCTACACCTTC. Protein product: CASSSRDANYGYTF.

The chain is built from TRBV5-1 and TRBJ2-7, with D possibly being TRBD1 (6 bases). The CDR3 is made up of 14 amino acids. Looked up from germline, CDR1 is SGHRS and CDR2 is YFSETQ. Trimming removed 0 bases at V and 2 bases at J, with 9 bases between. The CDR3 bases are TGCGCCAGCAGCTTGGCGGACAGCACCTACGAGCAGTACTTC. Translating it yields CASSLADSTYEQYF.

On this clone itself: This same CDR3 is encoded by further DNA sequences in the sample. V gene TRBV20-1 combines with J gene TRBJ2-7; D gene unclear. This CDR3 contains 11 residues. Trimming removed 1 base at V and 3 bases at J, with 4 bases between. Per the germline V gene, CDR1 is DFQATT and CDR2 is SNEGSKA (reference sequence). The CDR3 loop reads CSARGLYEQYF. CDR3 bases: TGCAGTGCTAGAGGTCTCTACGAGCAGTACTTC.

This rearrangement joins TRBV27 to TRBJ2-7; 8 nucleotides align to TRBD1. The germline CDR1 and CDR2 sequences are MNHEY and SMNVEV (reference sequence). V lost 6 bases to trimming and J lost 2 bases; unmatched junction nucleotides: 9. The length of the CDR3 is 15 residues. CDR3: CASRAGTGKTYEQYF. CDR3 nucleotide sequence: TGTGCCAGCAGGGCCGGGACAGGCAAAACCTACGAGCAGTACTTC.

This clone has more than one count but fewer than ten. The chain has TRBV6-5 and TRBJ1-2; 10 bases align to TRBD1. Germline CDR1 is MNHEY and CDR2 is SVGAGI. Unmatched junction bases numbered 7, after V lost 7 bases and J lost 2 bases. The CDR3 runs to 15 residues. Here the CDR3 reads CASTWDRGSNYGYTF. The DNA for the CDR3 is TGTGCCAGCACTTGGGACAGGGGCTCGAACTATGGCTACACCTTC.

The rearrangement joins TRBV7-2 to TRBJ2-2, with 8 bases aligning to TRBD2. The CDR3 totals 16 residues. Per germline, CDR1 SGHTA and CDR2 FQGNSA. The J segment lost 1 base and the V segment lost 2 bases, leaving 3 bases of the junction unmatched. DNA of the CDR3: TGTGCCAGCAGCTTAATAGCGGGGTGGAACACCGGGGAGCTGTTTTTT. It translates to CASSLIAGWNTGELFF.

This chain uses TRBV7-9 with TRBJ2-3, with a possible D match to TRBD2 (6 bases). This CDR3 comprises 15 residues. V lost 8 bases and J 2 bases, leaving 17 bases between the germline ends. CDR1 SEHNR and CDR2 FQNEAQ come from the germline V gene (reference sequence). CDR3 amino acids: CASALPSVITDTQYF. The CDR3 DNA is TGTGCCAGCGCCCTTCCTAGCGTAATCACAGATACGCAGTATTTT.

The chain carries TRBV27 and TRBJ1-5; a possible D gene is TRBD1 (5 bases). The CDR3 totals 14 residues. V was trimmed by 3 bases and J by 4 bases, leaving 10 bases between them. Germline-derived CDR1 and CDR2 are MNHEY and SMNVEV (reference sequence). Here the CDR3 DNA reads TGTGCCAGCAGTTTGTTCCAGGGAAATCAGCCCCAGCATTTT. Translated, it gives CASSLFQGNQPQHF.

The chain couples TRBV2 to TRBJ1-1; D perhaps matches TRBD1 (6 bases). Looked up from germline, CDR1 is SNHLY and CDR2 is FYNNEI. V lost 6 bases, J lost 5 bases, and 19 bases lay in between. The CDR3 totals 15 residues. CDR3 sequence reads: CASRASPGAVTEAFF. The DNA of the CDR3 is TGTGCCAGCAGGGCCTCTCCAGGGGCGGTTACTGAAGCTTTCTTT.

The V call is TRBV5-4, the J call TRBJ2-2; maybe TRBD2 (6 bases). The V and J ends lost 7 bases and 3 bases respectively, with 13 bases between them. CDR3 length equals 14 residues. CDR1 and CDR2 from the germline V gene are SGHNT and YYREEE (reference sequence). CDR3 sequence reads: CASGKGLDTGELFF. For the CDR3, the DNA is TGTGCCAGCGGCAAGGGACTCGACACCGGGGAGCTGTTTTTT.

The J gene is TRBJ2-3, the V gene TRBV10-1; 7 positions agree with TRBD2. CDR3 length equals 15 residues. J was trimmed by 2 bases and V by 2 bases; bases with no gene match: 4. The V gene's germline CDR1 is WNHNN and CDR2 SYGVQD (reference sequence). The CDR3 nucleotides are TGCGCCAGCAGTGAGGCTAGCGGAAACACAGATACGCAGTATTTT. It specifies CASSEASGNTDTQYF.